This T cell receptor (beta chain) was retrieved from a study of T cells after yellow fever vaccination (dated by TCRdb to 2018 to 2020). Broadly, across the study: The SMART-Seq v4 Ultra Low Input RNA kit was used to prepare libraries from fractions with low cell numbers. Two healthy male donors, one aged 18 to 30 and one aged 30 to 40 years, were included in the cohort. Blood was collected at multiple timepoints before and after primary and secondary immunization, and bulk PBMC replicates and cell subsets were isolated. To follow T-cell clones before and after primary and booster YFV17D yellow fever vaccination, bulk TCR alpha and beta repertoires were sequenced over time.

V and J are truncated by 3 bases and 0 bases respectively, leaving an intervening sequence of 14 bases. From the germline V gene, CDR1 is KGHSH and CDR2 is LQKENI. The CDR3 goes from the cysteine to the phenylalanine over 16 residues. Only the CDR3 part of the read is kept: 48 bases, read in frame from the first base. Results and caveats for the whole study, not just this receptor: Most clones expanded after primary vaccination were re-detected after the booster (approximately 96% of CD4 and 80% to 90% of CD8), suggesting broad memory maintenance. FACS-sorted repertoires could contain abundant contaminating clonotypes from the bulk population, so computational filtering was required. The study included only a couple of donors, which limits how far the findings can be generalized. A small fraction of clonotypes showed up in both the CD4 and CD8 compartments, probably as a result of convergent recombination. The secondary T-cell response was found to be weaker but faster than the primary response, with a peak reached on day 5 rather than on day 15.

The run used an Illumina NovaSeq 6000. TCR cDNA was synthesized by 5'RACE template switching, through which a universal primer site and unique molecular identifiers were introduced. Priming of cDNA synthesis was performed from both the TCR alpha and TCR beta constant segments. Library amplification involved two PCR steps, and the second step added sample barcodes and sequencing adapters. Libraries were sequenced on Illumina HiSeq 2500 (2x100 bp) or NovaSeq (2x150 bp). As for how the authors treated the data: Demultiplexing of reads and collapsing into UMI consensus sequences were performed with MIGEC, and V(D)J alignment was carried out with MiXCR. Vaccine-responding clonotypes were identified with edgeR using replicate PBMC samples, with FDR below 0.01 and a log2 fold change above 5 up to day 15 being required. Each bulk clonotype was labeled CD4 or CD8 based on which sequenced repertoire, CD4 or CD8, contained the clonotype at higher abundance. Through fastp at Q25 and MiXCR, TCRdb rebuilt clones from the public reads, retaining in-frame beta chains. Each entry is one CDR3 protein sequence, shown with its most common DNA and genes. These V and J calls originate from TCRdb's pipeline instead of the authors' own analysis. This sample has about 350,000 distinct CDR3 sequences in its table, and under 15% of those were observed once. The ten largest clonotypes hold approximately 3.3% of the sample.

As for this clonotype: The antigen it recognizes is unknown. Nothing much larger sits one base from this clone, and base qualities are not available.

The treatment or condition label of this sample denotes: live attenuated yellow fever vaccine strain. PBMCs were isolated from peripheral blood using a standard Ficoll-Paque protocol. CD4 and CD8 T-cell fractions were isolated with Dynabeads CD4 and CD8 positive selection kits. RNA was extracted with TriZol from bulk PBMCs, CD4 and CD8 fractions, and dextramer-positive and dextramer-negative fractions. Source: CD4+ T cells sorted from PBMCs, taken 15 days after the yellow fever booster vaccination. The origin of this receptor is a man younger than 30 who received the YFV17D yellow fever vaccine. This receptor chain uses TRBV18 and TRBJ1-2; TRBD1 could be the D gene, as 6 bases match. The nucleotide sequence is given as TGTGCCAGCTCACCCCTGGGGGCGGATACTAACTATGGCTACACCTTC. Its product reads: CASSPLGADTNYGYTF.